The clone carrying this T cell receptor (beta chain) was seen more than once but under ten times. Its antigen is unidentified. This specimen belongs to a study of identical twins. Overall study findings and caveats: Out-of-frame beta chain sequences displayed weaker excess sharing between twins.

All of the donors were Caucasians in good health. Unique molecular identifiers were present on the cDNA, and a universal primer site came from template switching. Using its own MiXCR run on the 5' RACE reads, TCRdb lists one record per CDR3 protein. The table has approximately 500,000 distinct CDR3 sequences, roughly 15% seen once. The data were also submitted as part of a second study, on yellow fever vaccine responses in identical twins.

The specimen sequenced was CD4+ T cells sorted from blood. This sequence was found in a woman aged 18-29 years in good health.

The CDR3 sequence: CASSDLNYYEQYF. Here the CDR3 DNA reads TGTGCCAGCTCCGACTTAAACTACTACGAGCAGTACTTC. V gene TRBV6-1 combines with J gene TRBJ2-7; D is unclear. The germline V gene encodes CDR1 MNHNS and CDR2 SASEGT. The CDR3 is 13 residues long. Trimming pared 8 bases from V and 3 bases from J, leaving 14 bases between.